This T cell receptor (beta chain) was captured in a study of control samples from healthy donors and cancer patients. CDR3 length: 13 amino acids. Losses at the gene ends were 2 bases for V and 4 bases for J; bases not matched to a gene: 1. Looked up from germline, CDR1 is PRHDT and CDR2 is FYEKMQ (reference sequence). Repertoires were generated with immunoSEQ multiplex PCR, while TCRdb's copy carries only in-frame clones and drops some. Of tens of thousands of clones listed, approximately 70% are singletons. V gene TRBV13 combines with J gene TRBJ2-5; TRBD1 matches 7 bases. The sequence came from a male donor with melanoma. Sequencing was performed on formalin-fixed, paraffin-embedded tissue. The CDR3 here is CASSLTGVETQYF. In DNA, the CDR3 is TGTGCCAGCAGCTTAACAGGGGTAGAGACCCAGTACTTC.